The rows below give T cell receptor beta chains drawn from one sample of a study of T cells in localized non-small cell lung cancer. Only in-frame clones appear in the TCRdb table, and some are missing; sequencing was by immunoSEQ multiplex PCR. Among some 20,000 clones listed, around 83% were seen once. The sample was peripheral blood, taken before any cancer treatment. These receptors all come from a man aged 40-75 years with stage I lung adenocarcinoma. Both conserved end residues are part of each CDR3. The order of the fields is clone size, J gene, D gene, V gene, CDR3 protein, CDR3 DNA. A D gene is named only where the DNA matches it firmly. A row's size may be missing; if present it is once, few, many or a size class.

NA TRBJ1-6 NA TRBV9 CASSVRAGNSPLHF TGTGCCAGCAGCGTCAGGGCCGGTAATTCACCCCTCCACTTT
NA TRBJ1-1 NA TRBV11-2 CASSLVMSTEAFF TGTGCCAGCAGCTTAGTAATGTCCACTGAAGCTTTCTTT
NA TRBJ2-1 TRBD1 TRBV2 CASRQGNEQFF TGTGCCAGTAGACAGGGTAATGAGCAGTTCTTC
NA TRBJ2-1 NA TRBV4-1 CASSQRLSQGAYNEQFF TGCGCCAGCAGCCAACGCCTTAGTCAGGGCGCGTACAATGAGCAGTTCTTC
NA TRBJ1-1 TRBD1 TRBV2 CASTPSRDRGPEAFF TGTGCCAGCACCCCATCCAGAGACAGGGGGCCTGAAGCTTTCTTT
NA TRBJ2-1 TRBD1 TRBV4-3 CASSQDTPGQGADEQFF TGCGCCAGCAGCCAAGATACCCCGGGACAGGGGGCCGATGAGCAGTTCTTC
NA TRBJ1-2 NA TRBV6-1 CASSETANYGYTF TGTGCCAGCAGTGAGACAGCTAACTATGGCTACACCTTC
once TRBJ2-3 NA TRBV10-3 CAIRRISGDTQYF TGTGCCATCAGAAGGATCAGTGGGGATACGCAGTATTTT
NA TRBJ2-7 NA TRBV11-2 CASSLVPWDTTYEQCF TGTGCCAGCAGCTTAGTGCCCTGGGACACGACTTACGAGCAGTGCTTC
NA TRBJ2-7 TRBD2 TRBV7-9 CASSSYSGVYEQYF TGTGCCAGCAGCTCGTATAGCGGGGTCTACGAGCAGTACTTC
few TRBJ2-3 NA TRBV9 CASSGDGGTDTQYF TGTGCCAGCAGCGGTGACGGTGGCACAGATACGCAGTATTTT
NA TRBJ1-4 NA TRBV18 CASSPKQVGTTTNEKLFF TGTGCCAGCTCACCGAAGCAGGTGGGGACGACAACTAATGAAAAACTGTTTTTT
NA TRBJ2-1 NA TRBV9 CASSAGTISYNEQFF TGTGCCAGCAGCGCTGGGACCATCTCCTACAATGAGCAGTTCTTC
NA TRBJ2-2 NA TRBV28 CASSLYEANTGELFF TGTGCCAGCAGTTTATACGAGGCGAACACCGGGGAGCTGTTTTTT
NA TRBJ1-6 NA TRBV28 CASSRDYSPLHF TGTGCCAGCAGTCGCGACTATTCACCCCTCCACTTT
NA TRBJ2-2 NA TRBV10-2 CASSTTWTGELFF TGCGCCAGCAGTACTACATGGACCGGGGAGCTGTTTTTT
NA TRBJ1-5 TRBD1 TRBV28 CASSLKDRSNQPQHF TGTGCCAGCAGTTTAAAGGACAGGAGCAATCAGCCCCAGCATTTT
NA TRBJ2-3 NA TRBV7-8 CASSAQSILWADTQYF TGTGCCAGCAGCGCGCAAAGCATTCTCTGGGCAGATACGCAGTATTTT
NA TRBJ2-1 TRBD2 TRBV4-3 CASSVSTSGVREQFF TGCGCCAGCAGCGTATCGACTAGCGGGGTGAGGGAGCAGTTCTTC
NA TRBJ2-7 NA TRBV27 CASSFDSGGYEQYF TGTGCCAGCAGTTTTGACAGCGGAGGCTACGAGCAGTACTTC
NA TRBJ2-2 NA TRBV7-9 CASALAGTPGELFF TGTGCCAGCGCCTTAGCAGGAACTCCCGGGGAGCTGTTTTTT
NA TRBJ2-3 NA TRBV5-6 CASSLADSVSTDTQYF TGTGCCAGCAGCTTGGCGGATAGCGTTAGCACAGATACGCAGTATTTT
NA TRBJ2-3 NA TRBV6-5 CASSYSVDTQYF TGTGCCAGCAGTTACTCAGTAGATACGCAGTATTTT
NA TRBJ2-2 NA TRBV7-3 CASSLDSTGELFF TGTGCCAGCAGCTTGGACAGCACCGGGGAGCTGTTTTTT
once TRBJ1-2 NA TRBV5-1 CASSRDPDYYGYTF TGCGCCAGCAGCCGCGACCCCGATTACTATGGCTACACCTTC
NA TRBJ2-7 TRBD2 TRBV5-1 CASDWESSGEQYF TGCGCCAGCGACTGGGAGTCTAGCGGCGAGCAGTACTTC